The 13 T cell receptor beta chains reported below all come from one sample, sequenced in a study of T cells after yellow fever vaccination. One entry per CDR3 protein results from TCRdb running MiXCR on the 5' RACE reads. The sample includes more than 65,000 distinct CDR3 sequences, around 7.9% seen only once; the top ten take approximately 30%. This material consisted of CD8+ T cells sorted from PBMCs, taken more than 8 days after the first yellow fever vaccination. Receptor source: a man younger than 30 who received the YFV17D yellow fever vaccine.

This clonotype was observed a handful of times. V gene TRBV20-1 combines with J gene TRBJ1-1; D is perhaps TRBD1 (6 bases). Trimming took 0 bases from V and 5 from J, leaving 16 bases between them. The CDR3 runs 15 residues. In germline, CDR1 is DFQATT, CDR2 SNEGSKA (reference sequence). The CDR3 DNA sequence: TGCAGTGCTAGAGACCTCAGGGGCAGGCAGACTGAAGCTTTCTTT. Encoded protein: CSARDLRGRQTEAFF.

This clonotype has more than one count but fewer than ten. The chain has TRBV3-1 and TRBJ2-5; D not resolved. The germline V gene has CDR1 LGHDT and CDR2 YNNKEL (reference sequence). The CDR3 contains 15 residues. V was shortened by 1 base and J by 7 bases, with 16 bases between the two germline ends. DNA of the CDR3: TGTGCCAGCAGCCAAGGTTCGTCCTCAACGGGGACCCAGTACTTC. This sequence encodes CASSQGSSSTGTQYF.

The chain employs TRBV7-9 and TRBJ2-5; 11 nucleotides line up with TRBD2. The germline V gene encodes CDR1 SEHNR and CDR2 FQNEAQ (reference sequence). V was clipped by 5 bases and J by 5 bases; unmatched bases: 7. The CDR3 runs 15 residues. The CDR3 loop reads CASSMTSGVRETQYF. The CDR3 nucleotides are TGTGCCAGCAGCATGACTAGCGGGGTGAGGGAGACCCAGTACTTC.

At least ten counts were recorded for this clonotype. The rearrangement links TRBV12-3 or TRBV12-4 to TRBJ2-3, with TRBD2 matching 7 bases. V shed 6 bases, J shed 3 bases, and the junction held 12 bases outside the gene matches. This CDR3 spans 16 amino acids. CDR3 loop: CASSLSRGGRTDTQYF. In DNA, the CDR3 is TGTGCCAGCAGCCTAAGTCGAGGCGGGAGAACAGATACGCAGTATTTT.

This clonotype was found a few times. The chain employs TRBV5-1 and TRBJ1-2; maybe TRBD1 (5 bases). The CDR3 runs to 14 residues. V was pared by 3 bases and J by 6 bases, with 15 bases between. The germline V gene encodes CDR1 SGHRS and CDR2 YFSETQ. CDR3 protein: CASSSGQGKHGYTF. For the CDR3, the DNA is TGCGCCAGCAGCTCGGGCCAGGGTAAACATGGCTACACCTTC.

V is TRBV18 and J is TRBJ1-2, with 8 bases lining up with TRBD1. The junction had 7 bases not matched to a gene; V was cut back by 4 bases and J by 3 bases. Per the germline V gene, CDR1 is KGHSH and CDR2 is LQKENI. The CDR3 has 15 residues. CDR3 region: CASSLKTGEDYGYTF. CDR3 in DNA: TGTGCCAGCTCACTAAAGACAGGGGAGGACTATGGCTACACCTTC.

This clonotype has a count of ten or more. The chain combines TRBV9 with TRBJ2-2; unclear D gene. Germline CDR1 and CDR2: SGDLS and YYNGEE. With 0 bases removed from V and 4 bases from J, the gap between germline ends came to 4 bases. The CDR3 consists of 13 residues. DNA for the CDR3: TGTGCCAGCAGCGTAGATAGCACCGGGGAGCTGTTTTTT. Encoded protein: CASSVDSTGELFF. Variable domain in full (rest from reference TRBV9 and TRBJ2-2): DSGVTQTPKHLITATGQRVTLRCSPRSGDLSVYWYQQSLDQGLQFLIQYYNGEERAKGNILERFSAQQFPDLHSELNLSSLELGDSALYFCASSVDSTGELFFGEGSRLTVL.

This clonotype was observed many times. J is TRBJ2-3 and V is TRBV27; 7 bases map to TRBD2. V lost 4 bases to trimming and J lost 4 bases; unmatched junction nucleotides: 8. The CDR3 runs to 15 residues. Germline V gives CDR1 MNHEY, CDR2 SMNVEV (reference sequence). Here the CDR3 DNA reads TGTGCCAGCAGTTCATTAGGACTAGATCCAGATACGCAGTATTTT. Translation gives CASSSLGLDPDTQYF.

The chain recombines TRBV7-9 with TRBJ2-1; 8 positions agree with TRBD1. The germline V gene encodes CDR1 SEHNR and CDR2 FQNEAQ (reference sequence). Trimming took 4 bases from V and 0 from J; bases not matched to a gene: 8. This CDR3 contains 17 residues. The CDR3 bases are TGTGCCAGCAGCTCAACAGCGACAGGGGCCTCCTACAATGAGCAGTTCTTC. Amino acids: CASSSTATGASYNEQFF.

A word on this clonotype: Being one base from a much bigger clone, this may be a read error. V is TRBV4-1 and J is TRBJ2-2; D unclear. Trimming left V 3 bases short and J 0 bases short, with 11 bases between. Germline CDR1 and CDR2: MGHRA and YSYEKL. The CDR3 loop spans 16 amino acids. CDR3 sequence reads: CASSQVGNANTGELFF. The CDR3 nucleotides are TGCGCCAGCAGCCAGGTAGGGAACGCGAACACCGGGGAGCTGTTTTTT.

This clonotype was seen ten or more times. The chain recombines TRBV5-1 with TRBJ2-3, with TRBD2 identical over 10 bases. V lost 0 bases, J lost 4 bases, and 5 bases stayed unmatched. CDR1 is SGHRS, CDR2 YFSETQ, per germline. The CDR3 is 16 residues long. CDR3 sequence reads: CASSLALAGDPDTQYF. The CDR3 DNA sequence: TGCGCCAGCAGCTTGGCGCTAGCGGGGGATCCAGATACGCAGTATTTT. The full variable domain, in which reference TRBV5-1 and TRBJ2-3 provide the parts outside the CDR3, is KAGVTQTPRYLIKTRGQQVTLSCSPISGHRSVSWYQQTPGQGLQFLFEYFSETQRNKGNFPGRFSGRQFSNSRSEMNVSTLELGDSALYLCASSLALAGDPDTQYFGPGTRLTVL.

V is TRBV27 and J is TRBJ2-1; unclear D gene. Germline CDR1 MNHEY, CDR2 SMNVEV (reference sequence). The CDR3 sequence is 13 residues long. Deletions cut 4 bases from V and 10 bases from J, with 14 bases between. CDR3 sequence reads: CASSWGPPSEQFF. As DNA, the CDR3 is TGTGCCAGCAGTTGGGGTCCCCCCTCGGAGCAGTTCTTC.

In this sample, this clonotype turned up a few times. The chain combines TRBV14 with TRBJ2-5; 7 bases match TRBD1. CDR3 length: 16 amino acids. The V gene's germline CDR1 is SGHDN and CDR2 FVKESK. V lost 2 bases, J lost 2 bases, and 8 bases stayed unmatched. Here the CDR3 DNA reads TGTGCCAGCAGCCAACTCGGGACAGCTCTTCAAGAGACCCAGTACTTC. Protein product: CASSQLGTALQETQYF.